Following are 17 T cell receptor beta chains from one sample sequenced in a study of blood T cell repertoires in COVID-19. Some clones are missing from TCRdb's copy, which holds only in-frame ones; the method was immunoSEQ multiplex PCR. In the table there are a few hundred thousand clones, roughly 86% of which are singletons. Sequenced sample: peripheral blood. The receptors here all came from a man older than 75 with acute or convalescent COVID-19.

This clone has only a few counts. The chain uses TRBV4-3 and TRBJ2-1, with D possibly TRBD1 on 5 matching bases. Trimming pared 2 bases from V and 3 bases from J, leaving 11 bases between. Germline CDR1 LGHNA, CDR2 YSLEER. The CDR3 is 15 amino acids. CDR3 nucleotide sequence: TGCGCCAGCAGCCAAACCTCCGACAGCTACAATGAGCAGTTCTTC. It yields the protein CASSQTSDSYNEQFF.

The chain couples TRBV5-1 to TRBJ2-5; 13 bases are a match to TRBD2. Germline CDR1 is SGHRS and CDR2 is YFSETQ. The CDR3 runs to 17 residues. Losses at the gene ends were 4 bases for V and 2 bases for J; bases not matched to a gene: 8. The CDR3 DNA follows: TGCGCCAGCAGCCCAGGGACTAGCGGGAAAAGGCAAGAGACCCAGTACTTC. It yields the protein CASSPGTSGKRQETQYF.

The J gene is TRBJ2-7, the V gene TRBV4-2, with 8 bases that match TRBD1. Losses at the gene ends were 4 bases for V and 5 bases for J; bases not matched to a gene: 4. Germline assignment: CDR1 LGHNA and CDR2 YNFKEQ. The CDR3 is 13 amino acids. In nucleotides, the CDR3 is TGTGCCAGCAGCCTGACAGGGGAAAACGAGCAGTACTTC. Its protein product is CASSLTGENEQYF.

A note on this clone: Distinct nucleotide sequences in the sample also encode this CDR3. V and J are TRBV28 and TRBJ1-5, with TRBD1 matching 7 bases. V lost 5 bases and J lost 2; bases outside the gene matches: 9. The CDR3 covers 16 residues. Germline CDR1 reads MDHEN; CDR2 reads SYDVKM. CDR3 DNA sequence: TGTGCCAGCAGTCCGTGGACAGGCCAGGGCAATCAGCCCCAGCATTTT. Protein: CASSPWTGQGNQPQHF.

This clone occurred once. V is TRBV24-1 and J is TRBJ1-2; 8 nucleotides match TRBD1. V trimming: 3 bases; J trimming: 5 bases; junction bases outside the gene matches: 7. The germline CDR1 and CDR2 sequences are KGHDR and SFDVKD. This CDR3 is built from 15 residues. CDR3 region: CATSDRTGPTYGYTF. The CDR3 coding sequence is TGTGCCACCAGTGATAGGACAGGGCCCACTTATGGCTACACCTTC.

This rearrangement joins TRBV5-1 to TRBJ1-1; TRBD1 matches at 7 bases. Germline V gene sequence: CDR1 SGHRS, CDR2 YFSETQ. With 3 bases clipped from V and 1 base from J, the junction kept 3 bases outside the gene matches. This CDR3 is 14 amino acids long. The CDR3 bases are TGCGCCAGCAGCTCTCGGGACAGGAACACTGAAGCTTTCTTT. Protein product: CASSSRDRNTEAFF.

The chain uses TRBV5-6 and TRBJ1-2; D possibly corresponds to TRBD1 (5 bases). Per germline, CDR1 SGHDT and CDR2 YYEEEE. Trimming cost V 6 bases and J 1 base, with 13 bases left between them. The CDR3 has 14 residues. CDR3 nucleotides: TGTGCCAGCACCCCCGGAAGGGGTAACTATGGCTACACCTTC. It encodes CASTPGRGNYGYTF.

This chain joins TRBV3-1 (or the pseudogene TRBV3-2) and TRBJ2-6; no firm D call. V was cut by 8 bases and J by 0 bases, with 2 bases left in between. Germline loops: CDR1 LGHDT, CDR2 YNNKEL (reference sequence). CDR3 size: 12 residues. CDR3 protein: CASRSGANVLTF. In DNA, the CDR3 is TGTGCCAGCCGCTCTGGGGCCAACGTCCTGACTTTC.

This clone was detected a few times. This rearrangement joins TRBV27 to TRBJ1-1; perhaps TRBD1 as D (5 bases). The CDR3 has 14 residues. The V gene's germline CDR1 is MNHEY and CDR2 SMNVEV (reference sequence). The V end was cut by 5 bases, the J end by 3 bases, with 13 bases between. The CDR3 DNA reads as TGTGCCAGCAGTCCTAAGGGGAAGTACACTGAAGCTTTCTTT. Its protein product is CASSPKGKYTEAFF.

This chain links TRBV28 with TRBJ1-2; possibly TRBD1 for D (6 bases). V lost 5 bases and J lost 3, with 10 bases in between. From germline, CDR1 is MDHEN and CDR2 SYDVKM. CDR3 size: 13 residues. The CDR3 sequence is CASSPTGYYGYTF. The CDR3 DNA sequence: TGTGCCAGCAGTCCCACAGGGTACTATGGCTACACCTTC.

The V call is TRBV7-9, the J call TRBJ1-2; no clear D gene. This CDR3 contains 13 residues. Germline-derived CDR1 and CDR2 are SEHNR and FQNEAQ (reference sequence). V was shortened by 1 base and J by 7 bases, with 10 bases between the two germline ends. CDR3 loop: CASSLEEIGGYTF. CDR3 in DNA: TGTGCCAGCAGCTTAGAGGAGATCGGTGGCTACACCTTC.

The CDR3 here is CASSLGQGQQFF. CDR3 in DNA: TGTGCCAGCAGCTTAGGACAGGGGCAGCAGTTCTTC. V and J are TRBV7-3 and TRBJ2-1; 9 bases fit TRBD1. The CDR3 is made up of 12 amino acids. V lost 2 bases, J lost 11 bases, and 1 base stayed unmatched. Germline V CDR1 and CDR2: SGHTA, FQGTGA. Drawing the rest from reference TRBV7-3 and TRBJ2-1, the complete variable domain is GAGVSQTPSNKVTEKGKYVELRCDPISGHTALYWYRQSLGQGPEFLIYFQGTGAADDSGLPNDRFFAVRPEGSVSTLKIQRTERGDSAVYLCASSLGQGQQFFGPGTRLTVL.

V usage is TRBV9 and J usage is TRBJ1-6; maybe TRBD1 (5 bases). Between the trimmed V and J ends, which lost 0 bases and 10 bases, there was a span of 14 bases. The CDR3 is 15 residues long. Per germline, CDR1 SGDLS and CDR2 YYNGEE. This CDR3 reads CASSVGGGSGSPLHF. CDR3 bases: TGTGCCAGCAGCGTAGGTGGGGGGTCTGGATCACCCCTCCACTTT.

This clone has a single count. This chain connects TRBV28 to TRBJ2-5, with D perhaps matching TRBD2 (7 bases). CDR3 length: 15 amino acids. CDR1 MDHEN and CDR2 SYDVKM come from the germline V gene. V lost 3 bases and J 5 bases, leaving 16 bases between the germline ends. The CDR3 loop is CASSFKWGGRETQYF. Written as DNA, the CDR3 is TGTGCCAGCAGTTTTAAGTGGGGGGGCCGGGAGACCCAGTACTTC.

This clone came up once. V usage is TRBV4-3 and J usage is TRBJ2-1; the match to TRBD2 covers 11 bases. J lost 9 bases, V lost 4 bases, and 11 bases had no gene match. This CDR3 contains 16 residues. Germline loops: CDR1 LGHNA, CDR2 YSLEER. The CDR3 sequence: CASSRNSGGVQGEQFF. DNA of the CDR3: TGCGCCAGCAGCCGAAATAGCGGGGGGGTCCAGGGTGAGCAGTTCTTC.

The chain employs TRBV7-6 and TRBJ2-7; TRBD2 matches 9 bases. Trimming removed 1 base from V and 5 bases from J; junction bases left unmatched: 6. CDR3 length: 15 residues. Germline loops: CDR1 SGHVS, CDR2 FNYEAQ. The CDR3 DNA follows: TGTGCCAGCAGCTTAGGCGGGGGGGCATACCACGAGCAGTACTTC. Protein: CASSLGGGAYHEQYF.

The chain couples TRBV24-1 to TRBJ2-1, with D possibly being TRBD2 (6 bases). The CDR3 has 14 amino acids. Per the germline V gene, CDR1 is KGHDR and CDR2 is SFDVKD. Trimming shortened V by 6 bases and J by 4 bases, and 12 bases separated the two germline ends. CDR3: CATSMAGQYNEQFF. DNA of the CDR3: TGTGCCACCAGTATGGCGGGGCAATACAATGAGCAGTTCTTC.